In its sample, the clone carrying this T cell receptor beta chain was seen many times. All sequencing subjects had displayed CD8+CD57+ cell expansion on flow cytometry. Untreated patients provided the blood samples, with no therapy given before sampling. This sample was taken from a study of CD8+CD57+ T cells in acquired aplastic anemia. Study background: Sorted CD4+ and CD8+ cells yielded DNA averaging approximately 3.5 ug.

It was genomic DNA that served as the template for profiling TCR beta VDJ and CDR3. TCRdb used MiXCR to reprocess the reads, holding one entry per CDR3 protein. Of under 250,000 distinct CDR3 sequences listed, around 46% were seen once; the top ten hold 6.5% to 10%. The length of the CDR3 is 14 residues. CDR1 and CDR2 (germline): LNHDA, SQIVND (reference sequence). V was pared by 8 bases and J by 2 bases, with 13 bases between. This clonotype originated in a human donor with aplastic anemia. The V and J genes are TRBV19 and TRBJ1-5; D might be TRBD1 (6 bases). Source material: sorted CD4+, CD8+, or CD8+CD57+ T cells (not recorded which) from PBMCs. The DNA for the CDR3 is TGTGCCAGTTGGGAGACAGGAGGCAATCAGCCCCAGCATTTT. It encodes CASWETGGNQPQHF.